The 27 T cell receptor beta chains below come from one sample, sequenced in a study of T-cell memory formation after mild COVID-19. TCRdb analysed the 5' RACE reads with MiXCR anew, one entry per CDR3 protein. Of around 470,000 distinct CDR3 sequences listed, roughly 20% are singletons. Input material: PBMCs or a T cell subset sorted from them (not recorded which). The receptors originated from an adult woman who had mild COVID-19 (a few samples of this study predate the infection). Cell type and time point are not known.

This clonotype showed up just a few times. The genes are TRBV5-6 and TRBJ2-3; tentatively, D is TRBD2 (5 bases). V dropped 4 bases and J dropped 7 bases, with 16 bases sitting between them. CDR1 and CDR2 (germline): SGHDT, YYEEEE. The CDR3 is 14 amino acids. The CDR3 DNA reads as TGTGCCAGCAGCCCCGGCGGAGGATGGAATACGCAGTATTTT. This codes for CASSPGGGWNTQYF.

The rearrangement uses TRBV11-2 and TRBJ1-6; no firm D call. This CDR3 spans 14 amino acids. Trimming cost V 1 base and J 7 bases, with 8 bases left between them. Germline values: CDR1 SGHAT, CDR2 FQNNGV. CDR3 coding DNA: TGTGCCAGCAGCTTAGTAGGGAGGAATTCACCCCTCCACTTT. Translating it yields CASSLVGRNSPLHF.

The chain recombines TRBV3-1 with TRBJ1-1, with TRBD1 as a possible D gene (5 bases). The germline gives CDR1 LGHDT, CDR2 YNNKEL (reference sequence). The CDR3 has 17 amino acids. V was clipped by 5 bases and J by 0 bases, with 19 bases between them. The CDR3 bases are TGTGCCAGCAGCAAGATGGAAACGGGGCCGATGAACACTGAAGCTTTCTTT. Protein: CASSKMETGPMNTEAFF.

The CDR3 DNA follows: TGTGCCAGCAGTGACGCAGTCACTAGCACAGATACGCAGTATTTT. It specifies CASSDAVTSTDTQYF. The chain couples TRBV2 to TRBJ2-3; no clear D. This CDR3 spans 15 amino acids. Trimming shortened V by 3 bases and J by 0 bases, and 10 bases separated the two germline ends. CDR1 is SNHLY and CDR2 is FYNNEI in the germline V gene.

This clonotype occurred a few times. This chain connects TRBV30 to TRBJ2-3; 10 bases are shared with TRBD1. Germline CDR1 is GTSNPN and CDR2 is SVGIG (reference sequence). The CDR3 has 16 amino acids. Unmatched junction bases numbered 8, after V lost 1 base and J lost 4 bases. DNA of the CDR3: TGTGCCTGGAGTGGATTCGGACAGGGGGATGCAGATACGCAGTATTTT. This codes for CAWSGFGQGDADTQYF.

There are a few counts of this clonotype. This rearrangement joins TRBV9 to TRBJ2-3; D gene ambiguous. The V end was cut by 4 bases, the J end by 6 bases, with 12 bases between. Germline CDR1 and CDR2: SGDLS and YYNGEE. This CDR3 has 13 amino acids. CDR3 nucleotides: TGTGCCAGCAGCCCGGACCCGAGCGATACGCAGTATTTT. Its protein is CASSPDPSDTQYF.

V is TRBV7-2 and J is TRBJ2-3; 8 nucleotides match TRBD2. Germline V gene sequence: CDR1 SGHTA, CDR2 FQGNSA. The CDR3 consists of 19 residues. After removal of 5 bases from V and 0 bases from J, the junction contained 16 bases not matched to a gene. The CDR3 protein is CASSLRPGGVTTSTDTQYF. DNA of the CDR3: TGTGCCAGCAGCCTACGTCCGGGGGGGGTAACTACTAGCACAGATACGCAGTATTTT.

This clonotype was detected only a few times. The DNA of the CDR3 is TGTGCTAGTGACGGCGGACCTGGGGGGAGTGAGCAGTTCTTC. This codes for CASDGGPGGSEQFF. The chain recombines TRBV12-5 with TRBJ2-1, with TRBD2 as a possible D gene (6 bases). The germline gives CDR1 LGHNT, CDR2 FRNRAP. The CDR3 extends over 14 amino acids. V shed 7 bases and J shed 9 bases, with 19 bases lying between them. The variable domain in full, completed from reference TRBV12-5 and TRBJ2-1, reads DARVTQTPRHKVTEMGQEVTMRCQPILGHNTVFWYRQTMMQGLELLAYFRNRAPLDDSGMPKDRFSAEMPDATLATLKIQPSEPRDSAVYFCASDGGPGGSEQFFGPGTRLTVL.

V is TRBV12-3 or TRBV12-4 and J is TRBJ2-5; D remains unclear. CDR3 size: 11 residues. V gave up 0 bases and J gave up 13 bases, with 9 bases separating them. As DNA, the CDR3 is TGTGCCAGCAGTTTAGCGGCAGCCCTGTACTTC. It is translated as CASSLAAALYF.

This clonotype has only a few counts. The chain carries TRBV20-1 and TRBJ1-5; D perhaps matches TRBD1 (5 bases). The CDR3 consists of 16 residues. Trimming removed 0 bases at V and 1 base at J, with 13 bases between. CDR1 and CDR2 from the germline V gene are DFQATT and SNEGSKA (reference sequence). The DNA for the CDR3 is TGCAGTGCTAGAGATTCGGGAGAGGGGAGCAATCAGCCCCAGCATTTT. Residues: CSARDSGEGSNQPQHF.

The chain employs TRBV4-1 and TRBJ2-2, with unresolved D. CDR3 length equals 16 residues. The V and J ends lost 4 bases and 0 bases respectively, with 12 bases between them. Germline assignment: CDR1 MGHRA and CDR2 YSYEKL. The CDR3 protein is CASSRLENANTGELFF. DNA of the CDR3: TGCGCCAGCAGCCGCCTCGAGAATGCGAACACCGGGGAGCTGTTTTTT.

This chain connects TRBV20-1 to TRBJ2-7; D may be TRBD2 (5 bases). Germline CDR1 reads DFQATT; CDR2 reads SNEGSKA (reference sequence). V lost 4 bases to trimming and J lost 5 bases, with 12 bases between them. The CDR3 spans 12 residues. The CDR3 sequence: CSAKRRGDEQYF. The CDR3 DNA reads TGCAGTGCTAAGCGCCGGGGAGACGAGCAGTACTTC.

Ten or more counts support this clonotype. The J gene is TRBJ2-7, the V gene TRBV7-8; D ambiguous. Germline V gene sequence: CDR1 SGHVS, CDR2 FQNEAQ. The CDR3 length is 14 residues. Between the trimmed V and J ends, which lost 3 bases and 2 bases, there was a span of 11 bases. The CDR3 is CASSFREATYEQYF. The CDR3 nucleotides read TGTGCCAGCAGCTTTCGCGAGGCCACCTACGAGCAGTACTTC.

This clonotype was detected only a few times. This chain connects TRBV7-6 to TRBJ1-5; no firm D call. The V gene lost 0 bases and the J gene lost 0 bases, with 12 bases spanning the gap. Germline V lookup: CDR1 SGHVS, CDR2 FNYEAQ. The length of the CDR3 is 17 residues. The CDR3 is CASSLAGGPYSNQPQHF. The DNA for the CDR3 is TGTGCCAGCAGCTTAGCGGGAGGGCCTTATAGCAATCAGCCCCAGCATTTT.

This clonotype came up a few times. The rearrangement joins TRBV20-1 to TRBJ2-3; tentatively, D is TRBD2 (5 bases). Germline V gene sequence: CDR1 DFQATT, CDR2 SNEGSKA (reference sequence). V lost 2 bases and J 5 bases, leaving 17 bases between the germline ends. The CDR3 is made up of 15 amino acids. The CDR3 here is CSARTPSGIRDTQYF. For the CDR3, the DNA is TGCAGTGCTAGAACCCCCTCGGGGATAAGAGATACGCAGTATTTT.

V is TRBV7-3 and J is TRBJ2-7, with TRBD2 identical over 7 bases. The germline gives CDR1 SGHTA, CDR2 FQGTGA. CDR3 size: 16 residues. Trimming cost V 5 bases and J 6 bases; bases outside gene matches: 16. The CDR3 bases are TGTGCCAGCAGCCCCACCACGGGCGGGAGTCTCTCCGAGCAGTACTTC. This codes for CASSPTTGGSLSEQYF.

The rearrangement links TRBV10-3 to TRBJ2-5; D remains unclear. Per germline, CDR1 ENHRY and CDR2 SYGVKD. CDR3 length: 14 residues. V lost 5 bases and J 1 base, leaving 11 bases between the germline ends. CDR3 amino acids: CAISLTQSQETQYF. CDR3 in DNA: TGTGCCATCAGTCTTACACAAAGCCAAGAGACCCAGTACTTC.

In nucleotides, the CDR3 is TGTGCCAGCAGCTATGGGACAGTTGCTGAAGCTTTCTTT. Amino acid sequence: CASSYGTVAEAFF. The chain is built from TRBV5-4 and TRBJ1-1, with TRBD1 matching over 7 bases. After removal of 3 bases from V and 6 bases from J, the junction contained 5 bases not matched to a gene. The CDR3 is 13 amino acids. CDR1 is SGHNT and CDR2 is YYREEE in the germline V gene (reference sequence).

The V call is TRBV6-2 or TRBV6-3, the J call TRBJ2-4; 8 bases are a match to TRBD1. The CDR3 sequence is 16 residues long. J gave up 1 base and V 10 bases, and 12 bases lay outside the gene matches. Germline CDR1 is MNHEY and CDR2 is SVGEGT. This chain's CDR3 is CANTRDRGDAKNIQYF. CDR3 DNA: TGTGCCAACACCCGTGACAGGGGTGATGCCAAAAACATTCAGTACTTC.

V and J are TRBV20-1 and TRBJ2-1, with D unclear. Germline CDR1 and CDR2: DFQATT and SNEGSKA (reference sequence). Trimming took 3 bases from V and 1 from J, leaving 7 bases between them. This CDR3 is 13 amino acids long. CDR3 in DNA: TGCAGTGCTAGTGTGGGGTCCTACAATGAGCAGTTCTTC. Translation gives CSASVGSYNEQFF.

There are a few counts of this clonotype. This chain connects TRBV3-1 to TRBJ2-7; D is unresolved. The germline CDR1 and CDR2 sequences are LGHDT and YNNKEL (reference sequence). The CDR3 contains 13 residues. V lost 2 bases and J 6 bases, leaving 11 bases between the germline ends. The CDR3 nucleotides are TGTGCCAGCAGCCAATTAGACTGGTCCGAGCAGTACTTC. This encodes CASSQLDWSEQYF.

The sample holds many counts of this clonotype. This chain joins TRBV7-8 and TRBJ2-7; possibly TRBD2 for D (5 bases). Per the germline V gene, CDR1 is SGHVS and CDR2 is FQNEAQ. CDR3 size: 16 residues. The V end was cut by 4 bases, the J end by 2 bases, with 18 bases between. DNA of the CDR3: TGTGCCAGCAGCTCCTCTAGGAATTCGGGGACCTACGAGCAGTACTTC. It codes for CASSSSRNSGTYEQYF.

This clonotype was found a few times. The gene calls are TRBV7-2 and TRBJ2-7; no reliable D call. The CDR3 totals 12 residues. Germline V gene data show CDR1 as SGHTA and CDR2 as FQGNSA. The V and J ends lost 4 bases and 3 bases respectively, with 7 bases between them. CDR3 sequence reads: CASSSYRYEQYF. In DNA, the CDR3 is TGTGCCAGCAGCTCGTATCGCTACGAGCAGTACTTC. Variable domain in full (rest from reference TRBV7-2 and TRBJ2-7): GAGVSQSPSNKVTEKGKDVELRCDPISGHTALYWYRQSLGQGLEFLIYFQGNSAPDKSGLPSDRFSAERTGGSVSTLTIQRTQQEDSAVYLCASSSYRYEQYFGPGTRLTVT.

The chain uses TRBV29-1 and TRBJ1-2, with D perhaps TRBD1 (6 bases). Germline CDR1 reads SQVTM; CDR2 reads ANQGSEA. The length of the CDR3 is 15 residues. Trimming removed 4 bases at V and 3 bases at J, with 18 bases between. This CDR3 reads CSVAAMGQLDYGYTF. Written as DNA, the CDR3 is TGCAGCGTTGCGGCGATGGGACAACTCGACTATGGCTACACCTTC. The whole variable domain, remainder taken from reference TRBV29-1 and TRBJ1-2, is SAVISQKPSRDICQRGTSLTIQCQVDSQVTMMFWYRQQPGQSLTLIATANQGSEATYESGFVIDKFPISRPNLTFSTLTVSNMSPEDSSIYLCSVAAMGQLDYGYTFGSGTRLTVV.

This clonotype was seen a handful of times. This chain connects TRBV20-1 to TRBJ2-7; 7 bases agree with TRBD2. The CDR3 is made up of 13 amino acids. Trimming removed 5 bases from V and 2 bases from J; junction bases left unmatched: 6. Germline loops: CDR1 DFQATT, CDR2 SNEGSKA (reference sequence). The CDR3 is CSAGRERPYEQYF. CDR3 DNA: TGCAGTGCTGGGAGGGAGAGGCCCTACGAGCAGTACTTC.

The chain employs TRBV4-3 and TRBJ2-3, with 8 nucleotides matching TRBD2. Germline V gene lookup returns CDR1 LGHNA and CDR2 YSLEER. The CDR3 runs to 17 residues. After removal of 1 base from V and 0 bases from J, the junction contained 6 bases not matched to a gene. The CDR3 region has the DNA TGCGCCAGCAGCCAAGTAATAGCGGGATCGAGCACAGATACGCAGTATTTT. This codes for CASSQVIAGSSTDTQYF.

This clonotype was detected only a few times. This sequence joins TRBV2 and TRBJ2-2, with D possibly TRBD2 on 5 matching bases. The CDR3 totals 15 residues. V lost 8 bases and J 5 bases, leaving 18 bases between the germline ends. Germline V lookup: CDR1 SNHLY, CDR2 FYNNEI. DNA for the CDR3: TGTGCCAGCGGTTATCCGAACTCGGGAACCGGGGAGCTGTTTTTT. Protein sequence: CASGYPNSGTGELFF.